These 29 T cell receptor beta chains originate from one sample sequenced in a study of blood T cell repertoires in COVID-19. Assay used: immunoSEQ multiplex PCR; TCRdb lists only in-frame clones, some missing. The sample consists of roughly 180,000 clones, over 70% of them appearing once. The sample comprised PBMCs or T cells enriched from blood (not recorded which). All receptors derive from a woman aged 55-70 years who had recovered from COVID-19.

This rearrangement joins TRBV7-9 to TRBJ1-1, with D uncertain. CDR1 and CDR2 (germline): SEHNR, FQNEAQ (reference sequence). This CDR3 region has 12 residues. Trimming cost V 5 bases and J 2 bases, with 6 bases left between them. This chain's CDR3 is CASSPSNTEAFF. The DNA for the CDR3 is TGTGCCAGCAGCCCCTCTAACACTGAAGCTTTCTTT.

The CDR3 protein is CASSVILALAAGELFF. The CDR3 nucleotides are TGTGCCAGCAGTGTAATCCTAGCCTTGGCGGCCGGGGAGCTGTTTTTT. The chain employs TRBV6-1 and TRBJ2-2; weak D call: TRBD2 (5 bases). V lost 4 bases, J lost 6 bases, and 18 bases lay in between. CDR1 is MNHNS and CDR2 is SASEGT in the germline V gene. The CDR3 has 16 amino acids.

The DNA for the CDR3 is TGTGCCAGCAGTGGAGGGTCGTCCTACAATGAGCAGTTCTTC. This encodes CASSGGSSYNEQFF. The gene calls are TRBV25-1 and TRBJ2-1; TRBD2 is a possible D gene (5 bases). Germline V gives CDR1 MGHDK, CDR2 SYGVNS. The CDR3 consists of 14 residues. V dropped 4 bases and J dropped 1 base, with 8 bases sitting between them. The variable domain in full, with the rest retrieved from reference TRBV25-1 and TRBJ2-1, is EADIYQTPRYLVIGTGKKITLECSQTMGHDKMYWYQQDPGMELHLIHYSYGVNSTEKGDLSSESTVSRIRTEHFPLTLESARPSHTSQYLCASSGGSSYNEQFFGPGTRLTVL.

J is TRBJ2-7 and V is TRBV28, with a tentative D call TRBD2 (6 bases). V lost 6 bases and J lost 0, with 12 bases in between. The CDR3 consists of 14 residues. CDR1 is MDHEN, CDR2 SYDVKM, per germline. The CDR3 sequence is CASRSSGSSYEQYF. The CDR3 DNA is TGTGCCAGCAGGAGTAGCGGAAGCTCCTACGAGCAGTACTTC.

This chain joins TRBV7-8 and TRBJ2-1; D remains ambiguous. The CDR3 is 14 residues long. Looked up from germline, CDR1 is SGHVS and CDR2 is FQNEAQ. V lost 6 bases to trimming and J lost 1 base, with 10 bases between them. The CDR3 DNA follows: TGTGCCAGCAGAGTGACTGTATCCTACAATGAGCAGTTCTTC. It encodes CASRVTVSYNEQFF. The variable domain in full, completed from reference TRBV7-8 and TRBJ2-1, reads GAGVSQSPRYKVAKRGQDVALRCDPISGHVSLFWYQQALGQGPEFLTYFQNEAQLDKSGLPSDRFFAERPEGSVSTLKIQRTQQEDSAVYLCASRVTVSYNEQFFGPGTRLTVL.

The chain is built from TRBV19 and TRBJ2-2; D not certain. CDR3 length: 14 amino acids. Germline-derived CDR1 and CDR2 are LNHDA and SQIVND (reference sequence). The V and J ends lost 7 bases and 4 bases respectively, with 13 bases between them. Here the CDR3 reads CASTSTWATGELFF. The CDR3 DNA follows: TGTGCCAGTACCTCCACATGGGCCACCGGGGAGCTGTTTTTT.

The chain recombines TRBV6-5 with TRBJ1-6; 7 bases map to TRBD1. CDR3 length equals 14 residues. V shed 5 bases and J 5 bases; nucleotides not matched to a gene: 3. Germline loops: CDR1 MNHEY, CDR2 SVGAGI. In nucleotides, the CDR3 is TGTGCCAGCAGTCCAGACAGGGATAATTCACCCCTCCACTTT. Its protein product is CASSPDRDNSPLHF.

This clone was observed once. The J gene is TRBJ1-3, the V gene TRBV28, with TRBD1 matching over 8 bases. With 7 bases clipped from V and 0 bases from J, the junction kept 11 bases outside the gene matches. CDR1 and CDR2 from the germline V gene are MDHEN and SYDVKM. CDR3 size: 17 residues. The CDR3 sequence is CASIAETGGGSGNTIYF. CDR3 in DNA: TGTGCCAGCATTGCTGAAACAGGGGGTGGCTCTGGAAACACCATATATTTT.

The V call is TRBV29-1, the J call TRBJ1-2; possibly TRBD1 for D (6 bases). Trimming cost V 4 bases and J 5 bases, with 14 bases left between them. Germline assignment: CDR1 SQVTM and CDR2 ANQGSEA. This CDR3 region has 13 residues. The CDR3 nucleotides are TGCAGCGTTGGATCAGGGGCTGCTTATGGCTACACCTTC. It codes for CSVGSGAAYGYTF.

The CDR3 DNA sequence: TGTGCCAGTAGTACCAGAACAGCCACTAATGAAAAACTGTTTTTT. Translation: CASSTRTATNEKLFF. This sequence joins TRBV19 and TRBJ1-4; no clear D gene. Between the trimmed V and J ends, which lost 4 bases and 2 bases, there was a span of 11 bases. The CDR3 extends over 15 amino acids. Germline lookup yields CDR1 LNHDA and CDR2 SQIVND (reference sequence).

The V call is TRBV6-5, the J call TRBJ2-5, with D possibly TRBD1 on 5 matching bases. Trimming stripped 6 bases from V and 2 bases from J, with 13 bases between. CDR3 length equals 14 residues. CDR1 MNHEY and CDR2 SVGAGI come from the germline V gene. The CDR3: CASRFTGKQETQYF. The DNA for the CDR3 is TGTGCCAGCAGATTTACAGGAAAACAAGAGACCCAGTACTTC.

CDR3 bases: TGTGCCAGCAGCCTAGGGTCCTATGATGAGCAGTTCTTC. It translates to CASSLGSYDEQFF. V and J are TRBV7-9 and TRBJ2-1; D is uncertain. V lost 5 bases to trimming and J lost 8 bases, with 13 bases between them. CDR3 length: 13 residues. CDR1 and CDR2 (germline): SEHNR, FQNEAQ (reference sequence).

This sequence joins TRBV28 and TRBJ2-2; D unresolved. This CDR3 has 13 residues. Trimming pared 8 bases from V and 7 bases from J, leaving 14 bases between. From germline, CDR1 is MDHEN and CDR2 SYDVKM. Written as DNA, the CDR3 is TGTGCCAGCTTGTCCCCCGGAGACGGGGAGCTGTTTTTT. Its translation: CASLSPGDGELFF.

The count of this clone is one. CDR3 in DNA: TGTGCCATCAACAGGGAGGGGAGCACTGAAGCTTTCTTT. This encodes CAINREGSTEAFF. J is TRBJ1-1 and V is TRBV10-3, with TRBD1 as a possible D gene (6 bases). Germline loops: CDR1 ENHRY, CDR2 SYGVKD. This CDR3 is 13 amino acids long. Trimming removed 7 bases from V and 4 bases from J, with 13 bases in between.

The rearrangement joins TRBV3-1 (or the pseudogene TRBV3-2) to TRBJ2-5, with D perhaps TRBD1 (7 bases). This CDR3 contains 15 residues. Germline CDR1 and CDR2: LGHDT and YNNKEL (reference sequence). The V end was cut by 4 bases, the J end by 2 bases, with 14 bases between. CDR3 in amino acids: CASSPTPGGQETQYF. In DNA, the CDR3 is TGTGCCAGCAGCCCCACCCCAGGGGGGCAAGAGACCCAGTACTTC.

The V call is TRBV2, the J call TRBJ2-3, with 7 nucleotides matching TRBD2. The CDR3 has 13 amino acids. Germline V CDR1 and CDR2: SNHLY, FYNNEI. The J segment lost 8 bases and the V segment lost 6 bases, leaving 8 bases of the junction unmatched. Written as DNA, the CDR3 is TGTGCCAGCAGGGGACCCGCGGGAGCTACGCAGTATTTT. Translation: CASRGPAGATQYF.

V usage is TRBV28 and J usage is TRBJ2-7; TRBD2 might be the D (5 bases). The CDR3 consists of 12 residues. Germline CDR1 and CDR2: MDHEN and SYDVKM. V lost 7 bases to trimming and J lost 4 bases, with 11 bases between them. The CDR3 sequence is CASTTSGYEQYF. CDR3 nucleotide sequence: TGTGCCAGCACCACTTCGGGATACGAGCAGTACTTC.

The chain uses TRBV10-3 and TRBJ1-1; no definite D call. CDR1 is ENHRY, CDR2 SYGVKD, per germline. This CDR3 contains 14 residues. Between the trimmed V and J ends, which lost 3 bases and 0 bases, there was a span of 8 bases. The CDR3 region is CAISDTVMNTEAFF. The CDR3 bases are TGTGCCATCAGTGATACGGTGATGAACACTGAAGCTTTCTTT.

The rearrangement joins TRBV5-1 to TRBJ2-3; TRBD2 is a possible D gene (5 bases). The CDR3 consists of 15 residues. V lost 0 bases and J 2 bases, leaving 10 bases between the germline ends. Germline CDR1 is SGHRS and CDR2 is YFSETQ. The chain's CDR3 is CASSLGTGNTDTQYF. In nucleotides, the CDR3 is TGCGCCAGCAGCTTGGGTACGGGGAACACAGATACGCAGTATTTT.

The chain links TRBV3-1 (or the pseudogene TRBV3-2) to TRBJ1-3; 7 nucleotides align to TRBD1. Looked up from germline, CDR1 is LGHDT and CDR2 is YNNKEL (reference sequence). The CDR3 covers 20 residues. V was pared by 1 base and J by 0 bases, with 15 bases of the junction left unmatched. CDR3 nucleotide sequence: TGTGCCAGCAGCCAAGTTCTTCTTAGTCGAGGGGGCGCCTCTGGAAACACCATATATTTT. Its protein is CASSQVLLSRGGASGNTIYF.

The V call is TRBV19, the J call TRBJ1-2; a possible D gene is TRBD1 (6 bases). The CDR3 has 14 residues. The ends were cut back, 6 bases at V and 6 bases at J, with 17 bases in the middle. Germline V CDR1 and CDR2: LNHDA, SQIVND (reference sequence). This CDR3 is CASRHRDRRDGYTF. The CDR3 DNA reads TGTGCCAGTAGGCACAGGGACCGCCGGGATGGCTACACCTTC.

The V gene is TRBV21-1, the J gene TRBJ1-5; whether TRBD1, the table's D call, matches the DNA was not checked. TRBV21-1 is reported as a pseudogene. The CDR3 has 15 amino acids. The CDR3 DNA is TGTGCCAGCAGCAAAGGGGCATATGGCAATCAGCCCCAGCATTTT. Amino acid sequence: CASSKGAYGNQPQHF.

This clone was detected only once. CDR3 in amino acids: CASSGAGDQPQHF. The CDR3 coding sequence is TGTGCCAGCAGCGGAGCAGGGGATCAGCCCCAGCATTTT. The chain recombines TRBV5-6 with TRBJ1-5, with D possibly being TRBD1 (6 bases). The CDR3 totals 13 residues. V was trimmed by 4 bases and J by 5 bases, leaving 10 bases between them. Germline V lookup: CDR1 SGHDT, CDR2 YYEEEE.

J is TRBJ1-2 and V is TRBV10-3, with a possible D match to TRBD1 (5 bases). The CDR3 extends over 12 amino acids. Looked up from germline, CDR1 is ENHRY and CDR2 is SYGVKD. The ends were cut back, 6 bases at V and 1 base at J, with 6 bases in the middle. CDR3 loop: CAIRQGNYGYTF. The CDR3 bases are TGTGCCATCAGGCAGGGTAACTATGGCTACACCTTC.

V gene TRBV6-5 combines with J gene TRBJ1-1; possible D gene TRBD1, 6 bases. This CDR3 is built from 16 residues. V lost 2 bases and J lost 5, with 18 bases in between. Germline lookup yields CDR1 MNHEY and CDR2 SVGAGI. The CDR3 DNA reads TGTGCCAGCAGTTACACCTTCCTCACGCAGGGGACTGAAGCTTTCTTT. This gives the protein CASSYTFLTQGTEAFF.

The genes are TRBV28 and TRBJ1-5; D unclear. The CDR3 totals 13 residues. Per the germline V gene, CDR1 is MDHEN and CDR2 is SYDVKM. V was clipped by 5 bases and J by 5 bases, with 10 bases between them. The CDR3 DNA follows: TGTGCCAGCAGTACCCCCAGTGATCAGCCCCAGCATTTT. It encodes CASSTPSDQPQHF.

The CDR3 protein is CASSADRGGSNQPQHF. In DNA form, the CDR3 reads TGTGCCAGCAGCGCCGACAGGGGGGGTAGCAATCAGCCCCAGCATTTT. V gene TRBV11-3 combines with J gene TRBJ1-5, with 9 nucleotides matching TRBD1. The V segment lost 5 bases and the J segment 0 bases; nucleotides outside the gene matches: 5. Germline V gene sequence: CDR1 SGHNT, CDR2 YENEEA. This CDR3 has 16 amino acids.

The V gene is TRBV7-8, the J gene TRBJ1-5, with 7 bases that match TRBD1. Trimming took 5 bases from V and 7 from J; bases not matched to a gene: 11. The CDR3 loop spans 15 amino acids. The germline gives CDR1 SGHVS, CDR2 FQNEAQ. The DNA of the CDR3 is TGTGCCAGCAGCCAGACAGGGTTATTAGGCCAGCCCCAGCATTTT. Protein product: CASSQTGLLGQPQHF.

V usage is TRBV27 and J usage is TRBJ1-6; D is unclear. Trimming shortened V by 2 bases and J by 7 bases, and 9 bases separated the two germline ends. The CDR3 totals 14 residues. The germline V gene has CDR1 MNHEY and CDR2 SMNVEV (reference sequence). CDR3 loop: CASSLGQANSPLHF. As DNA, the CDR3 is TGTGCCAGCAGTTTAGGGCAGGCCAATTCACCCCTCCACTTT.